This TCR beta chain originates from a study of T cells in Graves' hyperthyroidism and ophthalmopathy. RNA transcripts served as the template for amplifying TCR beta CDR3 regions. In the first-round RT-PCR of the TCR CDR3, the HTBI primer set was used. Each CDR3 protein gets one entry after TCRdb re-called the multiplex PCR reads with MiXCR. The sample records 300,000 to 450,000 distinct CDR3 sequences, about 15% being singletons. This clonotype came up many times. The CDR3 is 15 amino acids. Trimming removed 4 bases from V and 1 base from J; junction bases left unmatched: 6. Per germline, CDR1 SQVTM and CDR2 ANQGSEA.

The chain joins TRBV29-1 to TRBJ2-5, with 10 bases that match TRBD2. This TCR was recovered from a woman in her fifties or sixties with Graves' hyperthyroidism. Sequences were obtained from blood. The CDR3 DNA follows: TGCAGCGTTGGGCCTAGCGGGAGTTTCCAAGAGACCCAGTACTTC. Translated, it gives CSVGPSGSFQETQYF.